The rows below give T cell receptor beta chains drawn from one sample of a study of regulatory T cells in long-lasting Graves disease. MiXCR, applied by TCRdb to the multiplex PCR reads, yields one record per CDR3 protein. The sample carries 400,000 to 500,000 distinct CDR3 sequences, approximately 23% recorded once. The sample was peripheral blood mononuclear cells (PBMCs), taken when the disease was refractory, from a patient treated with antithyroid drugs. The receptors derive from a female donor with Graves disease. CDR3s include the opening cysteine and the closing phenylalanine or tryptophan. D genes are given only for firm matches. A row's size may be missing; if present it is once, few, many or a size class.

J | V | size | D | DNA | CDR3
TRBJ2-2 | TRBV2 | many | . | TGTGCCAGCAGTGAGGACGGACTGGCCGGGGAGCTGTTTTTT | CASSEDGLAGELFF
TRBJ1-2 | TRBV3-1 | many | . | TGTGCCAGCAGCCAAATCGGCACGGCGAACTATGGCTACACCTTC | CASSQIGTANYGYTF
TRBJ2-2 | TRBV4-3 | . | . | TGCGCCAGCAGCCAAGACGGTTGGAGGTCCTCGGTTCCCGGGGAGCTGTTTTTT | CASSQDGWRSSVPGELFF
TRBJ1-2 | TRBV29-1 | many | TRBD1 | TGCAGCGTTGAAGGTTCTGTGACAGGGGAAGACCCCTATGGCTACACCTTC | CSVEGSVTGEDPYGYTF
TRBJ1-1 | TRBV5-1 | many | . | TGTGCCAGCAGTTTTGGGGGGAACACTGAAGCTTTCTTT | CASSFGGNTEAFF
TRBJ1-6 | TRBV7-3 | many | . | TGTGCCAGCAGCTTCCCCAATTCACCCCTCCACTTT | CASSFPNSPLHF
TRBJ1-2 | TRBV9 | many | . | TGTGCCAGCAGCGTAACCCCACCGGGACATGGGACTTCAGGCTACACCTTC | CASSVTPPGHGTSGYTF
TRBJ1-2 | TRBV20-1 | many | . | TGCAGTGCGCCCCACACGGACTATGGCTACACCTTC | CSAPHTDYGYTF
TRBJ2-3 | TRBV20-1 | . | TRBD2 | TGCAGTGCCTTCCTTCTAGCGGGAGTTAGCACAGATACGCAGTATTTT | CSAFLLAGVSTDTQYF
TRBJ2-3 | TRBV28 | few | TRBD2 | TGTGCCAGCAGTTTAGCGGGGGGGTTCGCAGATACGCAGTATTTT | CASSLAGGFADTQYF
TRBJ2-5 | TRBV11-2 | many | TRBD2 | TGTGCCAGCAGCGGGGGACTAGCGGGAGTAGAGACCCAGTACTTC | CASSGGLAGVETQYF
TRBJ1-6 | TRBV7-2 | many | . | TGTGCCAGCAGCCCCGACAGCGGCAACCTCCACTTT | CASSPDSGNLHF
TRBJ1-2 | TRBV30 | few | . | TGTGCCTGGACTGGGGGAGAATGGGATGGCTACACCTTC | CAWTGGEWDGYTF
TRBJ2-1 | TRBV7-8 | . | . | TGTGCCAGCAGATCCTATCAGGGTTCCTACAATGAGCAGTTCTTC | CASRSYQGSYNEQFF
TRBJ2-7 | TRBV20-1 | many | . | TGCAGTGCCAAACTCCTCCCCGCCGAGCAGTACTTC | CSAKLLPAEQYF
TRBJ1-1 | TRBV5-8 | few | . | TGTGCCAGCAGCTTGGGGTTATCTCTGAACACTGAAGCTTTCTTT | CASSLGLSLNTEAFF
TRBJ2-5 | TRBV6-5 | few | TRBD1 | TGTGCCAGCAGTTACCCAGGGGGCCAAGAGACCCAGTACTTC | CASSYPGGQETQYF
TRBJ1-3 | TRBV5-1 | . | . | TGCGCCAGCAGCTTGAGCGGAACCTCTGGAAACACCATATATTTT | CASSLSGTSGNTIYF
TRBJ2-5 | TRBV24-1 | . | TRBD1 | TGTGCCACCAGTGATACGAGGACAGGGGCTGGAGAGACCCAGTACTTC | CATSDTRTGAGETQYF
TRBJ1-5 | TRBV6-1 | many | TRBD1 | TGTGCCAGCAGTGAAGCGGGAGACAGGGGGCTTGGGCAGCCCCAGCATTTT | CASSEAGDRGLGQPQHF
TRBJ2-7 | TRBV12-3/TRBV12-4 | many | . | TGTGCCAGCAGTTTGGATGAGGGTTCCAACGAGCAGTACTTC | CASSLDEGSNEQYF
TRBJ2-2 | TRBV14 | once | . | TGTGCCAGCAGCCAGCGGACATCGAACACCGGGGAGCTGTTTTTT | CASSQRTSNTGELFF
TRBJ2-3 | TRBV7-2 | few | . | TGTGCCAGCAGCTTAGCAGGGGAAGATACGCAGTATTTT | CASSLAGEDTQYF
TRBJ2-2 | TRBV5-5 | . | . | TGTGCCAGCAGCTTCGGATTGACCGGGGAGCTGTTTTTT | CASSFGLTGELFF
TRBJ1-1 | TRBV28 | . | TRBD1 | TGTGCCAGCAGTTTATCCCCTGACAGGGGGCAGGCTGAAGCTTTCTTT | CASSLSPDRGQAEAFF
TRBJ1-6 | TRBV28 | many | . | TGTGCCAGCAGTGCCAGCGGGCTCGGTAATTCACCCCTCCACTTT | CASSASGLGNSPLHF
TRBJ2-7 | TRBV5-5 | few | . | TGTGCCAGCAGCTTGAGGAGGCAGGGCTCCTACGAGCAGTACTTC | CASSLRRQGSYEQYF
TRBJ1-1 | TRBV2 | few | . | TGTGCCAGCAGTGTGGGGGAAGCTTTCTTT | CASSVGEAFF
TRBJ1-5 | TRBV3-1 | many | . | TGTGCCAGCAGCCCACGGCTCACGGGGAGCAATCAGCCCCAGCATTTT | CASSPRLTGSNQPQHF
TRBJ1-6 | TRBV9 | . | . | TGTGCCAGCAGCAGGGCCCGGGACGGCCGGGTTTCACCCCTCCACTTT | CASSRARDGRVSPLHF
TRBJ2-3 | TRBV29-1 | . | . | TGCAGCGTTCTCAGTTTGGGCGATTCTCTAGATACGCAGTATTTT | CSVLSLGDSLDTQYF
TRBJ2-5 | TRBV15 | many | TRBD1 | TGTGCCACCAGCAGAGATAAGTCGGTGCCGGACAGGAACGAAGAGACCCAGTACTTC | CATSRDKSVPDRNEETQYF
TRBJ2-7 | TRBV29-1 | . | TRBD2 | TGCAGCGTTGAAGGTATGGGACTAGACGAGCAGTACTTC | CSVEGMGLDEQYF
TRBJ1-5 | TRBV20-1 | . | . | TGCAGTGCCGGCGGGGGGGGGCAGAACCAGCCCCAGCATTTT | CSAGGGGQNQPQHF